The next 28 T cell receptor beta chains were all read from a single sample in a study of blood T cell repertoires in COVID-19. Sequencing used immunoSEQ multiplex PCR; TCRdb keeps in-frame clones, though not all of them. This table has about 70,000 clones, about 86% appearing once. Sample: peripheral blood. Receptors originate from a human donor in a cohort sampled during active COVID-19.

The chain carries TRBV4-3 and TRBJ1-1, with D unclear. Germline V lookup: CDR1 LGHNA, CDR2 YSLEER. Trimming stripped 3 bases from V and 3 bases from J, with 11 bases between. This CDR3 is built from 14 residues. For the CDR3, the DNA is TGCGCCAGCAGCCATATCGCCGGTCACACTGAAGCTTTCTTT. Translated: CASSHIAGHTEAFF.

The chain uses TRBV7-9 and TRBJ2-3; D is perhaps TRBD2 (7 bases). The CDR3 covers 17 residues. V lost 1 base, J lost 2 bases, and 16 bases lay in between. CDR1 is SEHNR and CDR2 is FQNEAQ in the germline V gene (reference sequence). The CDR3 protein is CASSLGAGRGPTDTQYF. The CDR3 nucleotides read TGTGCCAGCAGCTTAGGGGCGGGGCGGGGGCCCACAGATACGCAGTATTTT.

This sequence joins TRBV10-1 and TRBJ1-3; no clear D gene. The ends were cut back, 0 bases at V and 1 base at J, with 10 bases in the middle. The length of the CDR3 is 16 residues. CDR1 is WNHNN, CDR2 SYGVQD, per germline (reference sequence). CDR3 sequence: CASSESRGSSGNTIYF. CDR3 DNA: TGCGCCAGCAGTGAGTCGAGAGGGAGTTCTGGAAACACCATATATTTT.

The chain joins TRBV4-3 to TRBJ2-5, with D tentatively TRBD1 (5 bases). The V gene lost 0 bases and the J gene lost 5 bases, with 10 bases spanning the gap. Per germline, CDR1 LGHNA and CDR2 YSLEER. This CDR3 is 14 amino acids long. CDR3: CASSQDWAGETQYF. CDR3 nucleotide sequence: TGCGCCAGCAGCCAAGATTGGGCAGGGGAGACCCAGTACTTC.

The J gene is TRBJ2-7, the V gene TRBV30; D remains ambiguous. V was trimmed by 3 bases and J by 0 bases, leaving 9 bases between them. Germline CDR1 GTSNPN, CDR2 SVGIG (reference sequence). This CDR3 is 13 amino acids long. CDR3 protein: CAWRRTPSYEQYF. The DNA of the CDR3 is TGTGCCTGGAGAAGAACTCCCTCCTACGAGCAGTACTTC.

CDR3 nucleotide sequence: TGTGCCACCAGCAGAGGGGACAGGGGACTACGGGACGAGCAGTACTTC. Its protein product is CATSRGDRGLRDEQYF. The chain employs TRBV15 and TRBJ2-7; 10 positions match TRBD1. Germline V lookup: CDR1 LNHNV, CDR2 YYDKDF (reference sequence). The junction had 8 bases not matched to a gene; V was cut back by 1 base and J by 5 bases. The CDR3 loop spans 16 amino acids.

The chain is built from TRBV29-1 and TRBJ2-3; 12 positions agree with TRBD2. This CDR3 is built from 14 residues. Germline assignment: CDR1 SQVTM and CDR2 ANQGSEA. Trimming took 6 bases from V and 5 from J; bases not matched to a gene: 6. The CDR3: CSVRTSGVGDTQYF. Written as DNA, the CDR3 is TGCAGCGTGAGGACTAGCGGGGTTGGAGATACGCAGTATTTT.

The chain is built from TRBV15 and TRBJ1-2; maybe TRBD1 (5 bases). The CDR3 contains 16 residues. The ends were cut back, 0 bases at V and 4 bases at J, with 15 bases in the middle. Germline CDR1 and CDR2: LNHNV and YYDKDF (reference sequence). This CDR3 is CATSREDTHPFYGYTF. CDR3 in DNA: TGTGCCACCAGCAGAGAGGACACCCACCCCTTCTATGGCTACACCTTC.

The chain employs TRBV7-2 and TRBJ2-3; 9 bases fit TRBD2. J gave up 2 bases and V 3 bases, and 6 bases lay outside the gene matches. Germline CDR1 and CDR2: SGHTA and FQGNSA. This CDR3 region has 16 residues. CDR3 DNA: TGTGCCAGCAGCTTTAGCGGGAGACAATACACAGATACGCAGTATTTT. Translating it yields CASSFSGRQYTDTQYF. The whole variable domain, remainder taken from reference TRBV7-2 and TRBJ2-3, is GAGVSQSPSNKVTEKGKDVELRCDPISGHTALYWYRQSLGQGLEFLIYFQGNSAPDKSGLPSDRFSAERTGGSVSTLTIQRTQQEDSAVYLCASSFSGRQYTDTQYFGPGTRLTVL.

The rearrangement uses TRBV9 and TRBJ2-4, with D possibly being TRBD1 (5 bases). This CDR3 spans 19 amino acids. V dropped 0 bases and J dropped 0 bases, with 19 bases sitting between them. The V gene's germline CDR1 is SGDLS and CDR2 YYNGEE. This CDR3 is CASSVGQGPPILAKNIQYF. In DNA form, the CDR3 reads TGTGCCAGCAGCGTAGGTCAGGGCCCTCCAATTTTAGCCAAAAACATTCAGTACTTC.

The J gene is TRBJ1-1, the V gene TRBV6-4, with 8 positions matching TRBD1. The CDR3 loop spans 14 amino acids. Per germline, CDR1 MRHNA and CDR2 SNTAGT. V shed 3 bases, J shed 2 bases, and the junction held 2 bases outside the gene matches. DNA of the CDR3: TGTGCCAGCAGTGAAGGACAGGGAAACACTGAAGCTTTCTTT. This translates into CASSEGQGNTEAFF.

The rearrangement joins TRBV3-1 (or the pseudogene TRBV3-2) to TRBJ2-5, with D tentatively TRBD2 (6 bases). Trimming removed 4 bases from V and 2 bases from J, with 17 bases in between. CDR1 is LGHDT, CDR2 YNNKEL, per germline (reference sequence). CDR3 length: 16 amino acids. The CDR3 here is CASSPRGPGGQETQYF. In nucleotides, the CDR3 is TGTGCCAGCAGCCCCCGGGGACCCGGGGGACAAGAGACCCAGTACTTC.

The chain employs TRBV5-1 and TRBJ1-6, with 7 bases fitting TRBD1. Trimming at V came to 6 bases and at J to 8 bases, leaving 8 bases not matched to a gene. This CDR3 comprises 14 residues. Germline lookup yields CDR1 SGHRS and CDR2 YFSETQ. This CDR3 is CASTRGDLDSPLHF. The CDR3 DNA is TGCGCCAGCACCAGGGGGGATTTGGATTCACCCCTCCACTTT.

V is TRBV18 and J is TRBJ1-6; 8 nucleotides match TRBD1. Germline values: CDR1 KGHSH, CDR2 LQKENI. This CDR3 has 17 residues. V shed 3 bases and J 9 bases; nucleotides not matched to a gene: 13. CDR3: CASSPAPSRTGFSPLHF. The CDR3 DNA reads TGTGCCAGCTCACCTGCTCCGTCCCGGACAGGGTTTTCACCCCTCCACTTT.

The chain has TRBV5-4 and TRBJ1-6; D gene ambiguous. Germline V CDR1 and CDR2: SGHNT, YYREEE (reference sequence). Trimming pared 5 bases from V and 6 bases from J, leaving 15 bases between. The CDR3 has 15 residues. CDR3 in amino acids: CASSRELGGNSPLHF. The CDR3 bases are TGTGCCAGCAGTCGAGAACTCGGAGGTAATTCACCCCTCCACTTT.

The CDR3 region is CASSYSRGLYTF. As DNA, the CDR3 is TGTGCCAGCAGTTACTCGCGGGGCCTCTACACCTTC. The chain is built from TRBV6-2 or TRBV6-3 and TRBJ1-2, with D perhaps TRBD1 (5 bases). Germline V lookup: CDR1 MNHEY, CDR2 SVGEGT. V lost 0 bases and J 10 bases, leaving 9 bases between the germline ends. The CDR3 totals 12 residues.

The rearrangement uses TRBV11-2 and TRBJ1-1; 8 nucleotides match TRBD1. Per germline, CDR1 SGHAT and CDR2 FQNNGV. The CDR3 is 13 residues long. The J segment lost 10 bases and the V segment lost 2 bases, leaving 6 bases of the junction unmatched. DNA of the CDR3: TGTGCCAGCAGCTTAAATCAGGGGGCTGGAGCTTTCTTT. This translates into CASSLNQGAGAFF.

In this sample, this clone turned up once. The J gene is TRBJ2-7, the V gene TRBV19; D might be TRBD1 (6 bases). Trimming pared 6 bases from V and 5 bases from J, leaving 14 bases between. Germline V lookup: CDR1 LNHDA, CDR2 SQIVND (reference sequence). There are 13 residues in the CDR3. CDR3 region: CASRTMGADEQYF. DNA of the CDR3: TGTGCCAGTAGAACCATGGGGGCGGACGAGCAGTACTTC.

Here the CDR3 reads CASSRLTGVREKLFF. The DNA of the CDR3 is TGCGCCAGCAGCAGGTTAACAGGGGTGAGAGAAAAACTGTTTTTT. V and J are TRBV5-1 and TRBJ1-4, with 7 bases matching TRBD1. Germline lookup yields CDR1 SGHRS and CDR2 YFSETQ. V dropped 4 bases and J dropped 8; count of bases not matched to a gene: 11. This CDR3 is 15 amino acids long.

This chain connects TRBV7-8 to TRBJ1-1, with 9 nucleotides matching TRBD1. The V gene's germline CDR1 is SGHVS and CDR2 FQNEAQ. J was trimmed by 4 bases and V by 7 bases; bases with no gene match: 7. This CDR3 is 14 amino acids long. The CDR3 DNA reads TGTGCCAGCATACAGGGGGCGCGAGGCACTGAAGCTTTCTTT. Protein product: CASIQGARGTEAFF. The full variable domain, completed using reference TRBV7-8 and TRBJ1-1, is GAGVSQSPRYKVAKRGQDVALRCDPISGHVSLFWYQQALGQGPEFLTYFQNEAQLDKSGLPSDRFFAERPEGSVSTLKIQRTQQEDSAVYLCASIQGARGTEAFFGQGTRLTVV.

The chain is built from TRBV5-1 and TRBJ2-7, with TRBD2 matching over 10 bases. Trimming at V came to 2 bases and at J to 4 bases, leaving 6 bases not matched to a gene. Germline CDR1 reads SGHRS; CDR2 reads YFSETQ. The length of the CDR3 is 15 residues. The chain's CDR3 is CASSLILAGLYEQYF. The CDR3 region has the DNA TGCGCCAGCAGCTTAATACTAGCGGGGCTGTACGAGCAGTACTTC. Full variable domain (rest looked up from reference TRBV5-1 and TRBJ2-7): KAGVTQTPRYLIKTRGQQVTLSCSPISGHRSVSWYQQTPGQGLQFLFEYFSETQRNKGNFPGRFSGRQFSNSRSEMNVSTLELGDSALYLCASSLILAGLYEQYFGPGTRLTVT.

V usage is TRBV10-3 and J usage is TRBJ2-6; possible D gene TRBD2, 6 bases. Germline V gene data show CDR1 as ENHRY and CDR2 as SYGVKD. The CDR3 contains 17 residues. V dropped 0 bases and J dropped 4 bases, with 13 bases sitting between them. The DNA for the CDR3 is TGTGCCATCAGTGAGTCGACGGGACTCTCGGGGGCCAACGTCCTGACTTTC. It specifies CAISESTGLSGANVLTF.

The DNA for the CDR3 is TGTGCCAGCAGCCAAGAAGGATCGAGGAGTGGACTAGCGAGGAATGAGCAGTTCTTC. Its translation is CASSQEGSRSGLARNEQFF. This sequence joins TRBV3-1 (or the pseudogene TRBV3-2) and TRBJ2-1, with TRBD2 matching 9 bases. CDR3 size: 19 residues. Germline-derived CDR1 and CDR2 are LGHDT and YNNKEL (reference sequence). Trimming removed 0 bases from V and 7 bases from J; junction bases left unmatched: 16.

The chain employs TRBV21-1 and TRBJ2-4; the DNA was not used to check the table's D call, TRBD1. TRBV21-1 corresponds to a pseudogene. There are 20 residues in the CDR3. CDR3 nucleotides: TGTGCCAGCAGCACCCAGGAATCGGGACAGGGATTTCTAGCCAAAAACATTCAGTACTTC. Translated, it gives CASSTQESGQGFLAKNIQYF.

The chain couples TRBV28 to TRBJ2-2, with TRBD1 matching 9 bases. Germline CDR1 is MDHEN and CDR2 is SYDVKM. The CDR3 contains 16 residues. With V trimmed by 3 bases and J by 3 bases, 5 bases remained unmatched. CDR3 DNA sequence: TGTGCCAGCAGTTTTTATAGGACAGGGGACACCGGGGAGCTGTTTTTT. Its translation is CASSFYRTGDTGELFF.

The rearrangement links TRBV7-9 to TRBJ1-4, with no clear D. The CDR3 is 14 residues long. Germline CDR1 is SEHNR and CDR2 is FQNEAQ (reference sequence). V lost 1 base to trimming and J lost 5 bases, with 8 bases between them. CDR3 in amino acids: CASSLVTENEKLFF. The DNA of the CDR3 is TGTGCCAGCAGCTTAGTCACAGAGAATGAAAAACTGTTTTTT. The full variable domain, rest sourced from reference TRBV7-9 and TRBJ1-4, is DTGVSQNPRHKITKRGQNVTFRCDPISEHNRLYWYRQTLGQGPEFLTYFQNEAQLEKSRLLSDRFSAERPKGSFSTLEIQRTEQGDSAMYLCASSLVTENEKLFFGSGTQLSVL.

This chain connects TRBV5-5 to TRBJ1-4; 7 bases agree with TRBD1. Unmatched junction bases numbered 5, after V lost 1 base and J lost 8 bases. The CDR3 is made up of 14 amino acids. Germline loops: CDR1 SGHKS, CDR2 YYEKEE (reference sequence). CDR3 loop: CASSLIGGGEKLFF. The DNA for the CDR3 is TGTGCCAGCAGCTTGATAGGGGGCGGCGAAAAACTGTTTTTT. Variable domain in full (rest from reference TRBV5-5 and TRBJ1-4): DAGVTQSPTHLIKTRGQQVTLRCSPISGHKSVSWYQQVLGQGPQFIFQYYEKEERGRGNFPDRFSARQFPNYSSELNVNALLLGDSALYLCASSLIGGGEKLFFGSGTQLSVL.

The CDR3 region has the DNA TGCGCCAGCAGCCTGACAAGTATGAACACTGAAGCTTTCTTT. Protein sequence: CASSLTSMNTEAFF. The chain couples TRBV5-1 to TRBJ1-1, with unresolved D. Deletions cut 4 bases from V and 0 bases from J, with 10 bases between. This CDR3 region has 14 residues. The germline CDR1 and CDR2 sequences are SGHRS and YFSETQ.